Listed below are T cell receptor beta chains from one sample, sequenced in a study of T-cell reconstitution after alpha-beta-depleted transplantation in children. Via MiXCR, TCRdb re-called the PCR reads, giving one row per CDR3 protein. This table has about 300,000 distinct CDR3 sequences, over 9% appearing once. The sequenced sample was PBMCs, obtained before TCRalphabeta/CD19-depleted stem cell transplant. These receptors all stem from a boy under two years old with acute myeloid leukemia, due to receive a stem cell transplant. CDR3s leave out the opening cysteine and the closing phenylalanine or tryptophan. Clone size is given for some rows only: seen once, a few or many times, or a class if the clone is expanded.

ASSLGRLANEKLF,many,TRBV12-3/TRBV12-4,TRBJ1-4
ASSLHAGRYEQY,many,TRBV7-2,TRBJ2-7
ASSVGRRGPPAYGYT,few,TRBV9,TRBJ1-2
ASSYDHRLTLVDEQF,NA,TRBV6-5,TRBJ2-1
ASSPGLEPFEQF,many,TRBV25-1,TRBJ2-1
ASSQGQGRRNQPQH,few,TRBV14,TRBJ1-5
ASSDRGRNQPQH,many,TRBV19,TRBJ1-5
ATSDFRDNSGNTIY,many,TRBV24-1,TRBJ1-3
ASSRTPGLADNEQF,many,TRBV14,TRBJ2-1
ASSPRAYEQY,many,TRBV7-4,TRBJ2-7
SARGMDLYEQY,few,TRBV20-1,TRBJ2-7
ASSPGRTGNNEQF,many,TRBV12-3/TRBV12-4,TRBJ2-1
ASSQIAGDYEQY,NA,TRBV3-1,TRBJ2-7
ASSIDRVYQPQH,many,TRBV12-3/TRBV12-4,TRBJ1-5
SAGQGSTDTQY,many,TRBV29-1,TRBJ2-3
ATSEPVTGELF,many,TRBV24-1,TRBJ2-2
SVEGGGRGNTIY,many,TRBV29-1,TRBJ1-3
ASSLTPDGWVTEAF,few,TRBV11-2,TRBJ1-1
ASSRTSGSLFREQY,many,TRBV7-2,TRBJ2-7
ASRPGTGDGYT,many,TRBV27,TRBJ1-2
ASSAGTGVPH,many,TRBV5-1,TRBJ2-7
SSSQRRDEQF,many,TRBV4-1,TRBJ2-1
ASAGASRQETQY,few,TRBV7-2,TRBJ2-5
ASSVGTASGDTQY,many,TRBV9,TRBJ2-3
ASSEDRRGRHIQY,many,TRBV2,TRBJ2-4
ASSLWEWSLGENEQF,many,TRBV5-6,TRBJ2-1
ASSLERQETQY,many,TRBV5-1,TRBJ2-5
ASSWTSGSTDTQY,many,TRBV5-4,TRBJ2-3
AWSVLVPGELF,many,TRBV30,TRBJ2-2
ASSHRGLAGGPYNEQF,many,TRBV3-1,TRBJ2-1
ASSQDPGSPSGRPYNEQF,NA,TRBV4-3,TRBJ2-1
ASSVGVGNTYEQY,many,TRBV9,TRBJ2-7
ASSYKDISNQPQH,many,TRBV6-2/TRBV6-3,TRBJ1-5
ASSQDPGPGAQSSYNEQF,many,TRBV4-3,TRBJ2-1
ASSTGGGNQPQH,many,TRBV5-5,TRBJ1-5
ASSFRILSSYEQY,NA,TRBV13,TRBJ2-7
SARDMDRVSYNSPLH,many,TRBV20-1,TRBJ1-6
ASSPSAGRDEETQY,NA,TRBV13,TRBJ2-5
ASSPLTSRDDTDTQY,NA,TRBV18,TRBJ2-3
ASSYGLAGYTVYEQY,few,TRBV27,TRBJ2-7
SARDWRQGAREQY,NA,TRBV20-1,TRBJ2-7
ASSLLSGWATDTQY,many,TRBV28,TRBJ2-3
AISEGVDRPAEAF,many,TRBV10-3,TRBJ1-1
ASGSDIFLAGGSNEQF,NA,TRBV12-5,TRBJ2-1
ASSRAATTGELF,NA,TRBV2,TRBJ2-2
ASSLVDRRGIEQY,many,TRBV5-5,TRBJ2-7
SVERLLLRDTQY,many,TRBV29-1,TRBJ2-3
ASSLLPGVVSYEQY,many,TRBV7-3,TRBJ2-7
SVEASYEQY,many,TRBV29-1,TRBJ2-7
ASSVEGTGRQETQY,NA,TRBV9,TRBJ2-5
ASSLGSANYGYT,many,TRBV5-1,TRBJ1-2
ASSLPTGVNTEAF,many,TRBV7-9,TRBJ1-1
SVYGGTYNEQF,many,TRBV29-1,TRBJ2-1
ASSQDRAGGNEKLF,NA,TRBV4-1,TRBJ1-4
ASSDRGPDTDTQY,few,TRBV6-1,TRBJ2-3
RTQTGRGETQY,many,TRBV20-1,TRBJ2-5
ASRGGEQGEQY,NA,TRBV7-2,TRBJ2-7
ARGQGGETQY,few,TRBV30,TRBJ2-5
AITLGLAGLYEQY,many,TRBV7-2,TRBJ2-7
ASSEVTVSYEQY,many,TRBV6-1,TRBJ2-7